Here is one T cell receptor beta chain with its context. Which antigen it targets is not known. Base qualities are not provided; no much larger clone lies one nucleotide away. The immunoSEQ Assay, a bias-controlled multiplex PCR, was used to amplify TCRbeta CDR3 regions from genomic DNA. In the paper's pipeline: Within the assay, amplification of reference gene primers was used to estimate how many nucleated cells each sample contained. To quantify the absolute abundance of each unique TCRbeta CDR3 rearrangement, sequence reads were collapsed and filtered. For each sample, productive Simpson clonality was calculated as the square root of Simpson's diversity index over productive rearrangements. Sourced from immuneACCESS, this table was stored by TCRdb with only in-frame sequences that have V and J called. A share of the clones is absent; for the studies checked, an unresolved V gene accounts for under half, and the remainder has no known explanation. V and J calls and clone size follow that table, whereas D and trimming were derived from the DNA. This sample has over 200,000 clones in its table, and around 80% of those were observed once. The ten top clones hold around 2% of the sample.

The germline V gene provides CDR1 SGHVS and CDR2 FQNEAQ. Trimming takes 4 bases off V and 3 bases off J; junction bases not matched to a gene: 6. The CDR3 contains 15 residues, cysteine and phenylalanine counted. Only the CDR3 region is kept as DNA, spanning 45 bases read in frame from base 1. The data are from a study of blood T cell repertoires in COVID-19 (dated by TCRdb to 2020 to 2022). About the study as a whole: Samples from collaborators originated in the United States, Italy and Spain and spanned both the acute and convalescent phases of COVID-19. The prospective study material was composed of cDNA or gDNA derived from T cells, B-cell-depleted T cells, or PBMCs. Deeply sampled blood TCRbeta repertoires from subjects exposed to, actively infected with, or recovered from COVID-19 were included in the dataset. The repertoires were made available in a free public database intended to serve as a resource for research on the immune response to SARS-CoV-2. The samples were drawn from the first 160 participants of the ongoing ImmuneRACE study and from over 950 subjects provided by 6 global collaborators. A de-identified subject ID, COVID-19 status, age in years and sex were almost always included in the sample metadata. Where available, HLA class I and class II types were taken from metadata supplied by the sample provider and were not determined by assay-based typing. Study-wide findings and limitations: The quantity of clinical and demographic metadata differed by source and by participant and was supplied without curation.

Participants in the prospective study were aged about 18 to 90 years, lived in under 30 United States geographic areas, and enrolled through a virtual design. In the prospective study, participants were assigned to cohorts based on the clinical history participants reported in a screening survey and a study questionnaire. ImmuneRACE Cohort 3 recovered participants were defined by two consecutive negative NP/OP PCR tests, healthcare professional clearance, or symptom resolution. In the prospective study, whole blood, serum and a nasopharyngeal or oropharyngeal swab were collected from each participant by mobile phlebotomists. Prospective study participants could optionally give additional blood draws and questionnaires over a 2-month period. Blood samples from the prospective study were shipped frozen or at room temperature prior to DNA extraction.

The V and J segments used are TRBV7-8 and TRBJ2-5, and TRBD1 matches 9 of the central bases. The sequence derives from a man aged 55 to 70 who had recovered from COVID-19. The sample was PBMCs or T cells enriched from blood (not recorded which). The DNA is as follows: TGTGCCAGCAGCTCCGGACAGGGGAAGAAAGAGACCCAGTACTTC. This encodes CASSSGQGKKETQYF.